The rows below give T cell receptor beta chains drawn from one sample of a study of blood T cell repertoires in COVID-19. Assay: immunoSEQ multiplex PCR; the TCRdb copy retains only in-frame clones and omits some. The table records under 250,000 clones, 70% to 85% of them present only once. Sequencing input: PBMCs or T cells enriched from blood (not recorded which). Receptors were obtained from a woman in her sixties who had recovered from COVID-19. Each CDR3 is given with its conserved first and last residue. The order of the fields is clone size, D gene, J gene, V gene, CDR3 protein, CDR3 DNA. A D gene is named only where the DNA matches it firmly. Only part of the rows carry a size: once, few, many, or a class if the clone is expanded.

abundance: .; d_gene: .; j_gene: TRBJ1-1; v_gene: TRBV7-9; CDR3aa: CASSLENRYTEAFF; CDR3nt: TGTGCCAGCAGCTTAGAGAACAGATACACTGAAGCTTTCTTT
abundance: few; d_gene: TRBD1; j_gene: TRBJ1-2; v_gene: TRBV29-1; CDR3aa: CSVQGADGYTF; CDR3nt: TGCAGCGTACAGGGGGCGGATGGCTACACCTTC
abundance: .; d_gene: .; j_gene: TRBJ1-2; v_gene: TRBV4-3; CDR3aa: CASTLGRNDNYGYTF; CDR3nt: TGCGCCAGTACTCTTGGGAGGAACGACAACTATGGCTACACCTTC
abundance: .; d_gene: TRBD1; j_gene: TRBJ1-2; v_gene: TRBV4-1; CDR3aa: CASSPLGTALNYGYTF; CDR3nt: TGCGCCAGCAGCCCCCTCGGGACAGCACTTAACTATGGCTACACCTTC
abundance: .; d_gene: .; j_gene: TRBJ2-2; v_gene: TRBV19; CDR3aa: CASLDRSTGELFF; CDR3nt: TGTGCCAGTTTGGACAGATCCACCGGGGAGCTGTTTTTT
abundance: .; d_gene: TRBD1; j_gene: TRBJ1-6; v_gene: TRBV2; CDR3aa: CASSETGTGFSPLHF; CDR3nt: TGTGCCAGCAGTGAAACCGGGACAGGGTTTTCACCCCTCCACTTT
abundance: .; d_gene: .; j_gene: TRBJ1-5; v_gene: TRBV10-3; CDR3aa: CAISGGQSHDQPQHF; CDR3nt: TGTGCCATCAGTGGAGGACAGTCGCATGATCAGCCCCAGCATTTT
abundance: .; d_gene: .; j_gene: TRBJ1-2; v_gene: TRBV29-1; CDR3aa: CSVGGPGLREYGYTF; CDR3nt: TGCAGCGTTGGGGGGCCAGGGTTGCGGGAGTATGGCTACACCTTC
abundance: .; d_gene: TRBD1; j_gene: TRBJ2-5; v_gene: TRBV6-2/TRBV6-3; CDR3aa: CASSPGFGTGSETQYF; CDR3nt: TGTGCCAGCAGCCCTGGGTTTGGGACAGGGAGTGAGACCCAGTACTTC
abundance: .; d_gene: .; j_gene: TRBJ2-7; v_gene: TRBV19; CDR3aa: CASSMFLLGPSASYEQYF; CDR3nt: TGTGCCAGTAGTATGTTCCTTTTGGGGCCCTCGGCATCCTACGAGCAGTACTTC
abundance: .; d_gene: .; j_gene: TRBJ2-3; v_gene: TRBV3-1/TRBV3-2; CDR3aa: CASSQATPAGDTQYF; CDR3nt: TGTGCCAGCAGCCAAGCAACCCCAGCAGGGGATACGCAGTATTTT
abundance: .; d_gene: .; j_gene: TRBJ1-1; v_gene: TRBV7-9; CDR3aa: CASSLEYGVTEAFF; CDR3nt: TGTGCCAGCAGCTTAGAGTATGGAGTGACTGAAGCTTTCTTT
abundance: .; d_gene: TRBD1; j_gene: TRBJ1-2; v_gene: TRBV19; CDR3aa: CASTNWGQGVNGYTF; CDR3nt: TGTGCCAGTACCAACTGGGGACAGGGGGTTAATGGCTACACCTTC
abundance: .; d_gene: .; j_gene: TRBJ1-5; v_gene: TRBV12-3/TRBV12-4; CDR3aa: CASSLTGNQPQHF; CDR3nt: TGTGCCAGCAGTTTAACGGGTAATCAGCCCCAGCATTTT
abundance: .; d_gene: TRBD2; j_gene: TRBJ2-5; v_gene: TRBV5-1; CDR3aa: CASSIGTTGETQYF; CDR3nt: TGCGCCAGCAGCATCGGGACTACAGGAGAGACCCAGTACTTC
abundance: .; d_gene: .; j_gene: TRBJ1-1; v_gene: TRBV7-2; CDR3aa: CASSLVEGTEAFF; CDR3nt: TGTGCCAGCAGCTTAGTCGAGGGCACTGAAGCTTTCTTT
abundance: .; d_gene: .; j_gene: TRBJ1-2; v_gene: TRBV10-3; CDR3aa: CAISESSRDKGYTF; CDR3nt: TGTGCCATCAGTGAGTCGAGTAGAGACAAGGGCTACACCTTC
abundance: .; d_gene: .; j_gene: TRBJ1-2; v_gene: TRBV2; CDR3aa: CASSERGNNYGYTF; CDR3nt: TGTGCCAGCAGTGAAAGGGGGAATAACTATGGCTACACCTTC